This T cell receptor beta chain was retrieved from a study of technical replicates of blood from several donors. Some clones are missing from TCRdb's copy, which holds only in-frame ones; the method was immunoSEQ multiplex PCR. The sample includes roughly 65,000 clones, over 75% of them seen just once. Deletions cut 3 bases from V and 7 bases from J, with 16 bases between. CDR3 size: 14 residues. CDR1 is SGDLS, CDR2 YYNGEE, per germline. This clonotype was sampled from a human donor in good health. Some clones in this sample may be carry-over from other donors' samples. This chain joins TRBV9 and TRBJ2-5, with a weak D call TRBD2 (6 bases). The sequenced sample consisted of PBMCs. The CDR3, as DNA: TGTGCCAGCAGCGAGGGGTCGGGAGTAGTGACCCAGTACTTC. It encodes CASSEGSGVVTQYF.